The sequence of this T cell receptor (beta chain) was determined in a study of spatial heterogeneity in lung cancer (dated by TCRdb to about 2019). The study in broad terms: More beta-chain than alpha-chain transcripts were consistently detected, likely reflecting higher beta-chain transcript abundance. The study linked features of the TCR repertoire to counts of nonsynonymous mutations, which were determined by whole-exome sequencing of tumor tissue. In the raw uncorrected reads, each unique combination of TCR and UMI appeared more than ten times on average. The study quantitatively compared TCR alpha and beta repertoires across multiple tumor regions, matched nontumor lung and blood in non-small cell lung cancer. Both alpha and beta chains were TCR-sequenced in samples taken at surgery, namely 220 tumor regions, 61 to 65 matched nontumor lung samples and about 58 PBMC samples. What the research found in general, with its limitations: Confirming at a functional level the hypothesis that regional TCRs recognize regional mutations was considered to require additional single-cell paired TCR alpha and beta sequencing. Ubiquitous expanded tumor TCRs were found in blood more often at tumor resection than at routine follow-up.

The CDR3 contains 13 residues, cysteine and phenylalanine counted. Only the CDR3 part of the read is kept: 39 bases, read in frame from the first base. CDR1 and CDR2 were assigned from the germline V gene (reference sequence) as SEHNR and FQNEAQ. The junction shows trimming of 6 bases on V and 10 bases on J, plus 18 bases between the germline ends. The sample's time point label, in plain terms: sample taken at primary tumor resection. For TCR sequencing, whole RNA was extracted from tumor and nontumor lung tissue, or from cryopreserved PBMC samples, and no cell sorting was done. The donors were fewer than 90 patients from the lung TRACERx cohort who had early-stage, untreated non-small cell lung cancer. Patients were selected for TCR sequencing only if sufficient RNA was available from at least two tumor regions. The library was prepared using 5' RACE. The sequencer listed for this sample is NextSeq 500. To allow correction of PCR and sequencing errors, the TCR library protocol tagged every TCR cDNA molecule with a unique molecular identifier. In the source study's methods: Decombinator tools were used for TCR identification, UMI-based error correction and CDR3 extraction. TCRs above a frequency of 2 per 1,000, corresponding to the top 1% of the tumor frequency distribution, were defined as expanded. Each repertoire was subsampled 100 times to 5,000 TCRs, after which Renyi diversity was computed with the R vegan package. CDR3 similarity networks were built from amino acid triplet string-kernel similarity, connecting CDR3s with pairwise similarity above 0.82. The public reads were run again by TCRdb, first through fastp at Q25 and then through MiXCR, and only productive beta chains were kept. Rows are combined by CDR3 protein, so each entry shows the most common genes and DNA. TCRdb's processing, not the authors', yielded these V and J calls. Here the sample has about 86,000 distinct CDR3 sequences; around 12% occur a single time. Roughly 4.5% of the sample comes from the top ten.

Details on this clonotype: The antigen this receptor binds is unknown. Nothing much larger sits one base from this clone, and base qualities are not available.

This TCR came from a male donor with early-stage non-small cell lung cancer. The sample consisted of PBMCs, taken at surgery. The sequence is built from TRBV7-9 and TRBJ1-1; no confident D gene assignment can be made. The nucleotide sequence reads as follows: TGTGCCAGCAGACACGAGGGCAATGATGGAGCTTTCTTT. This encodes CASRHEGNDGAFF. The CDR3 plus the reference TRBV7-9 and TRBJ1-1 genes for the other parts give the full variable domain: DTGVSQNPRHKITKRGQNVTFRCDPISEHNRLYWYRQTLGQGPEFLTYFQNEAQLEKSRLLSDRFSAERPKGSFSTLEIQRTEQGDSAMYLCASRHEGNDGAFFGQGTRLTVV.